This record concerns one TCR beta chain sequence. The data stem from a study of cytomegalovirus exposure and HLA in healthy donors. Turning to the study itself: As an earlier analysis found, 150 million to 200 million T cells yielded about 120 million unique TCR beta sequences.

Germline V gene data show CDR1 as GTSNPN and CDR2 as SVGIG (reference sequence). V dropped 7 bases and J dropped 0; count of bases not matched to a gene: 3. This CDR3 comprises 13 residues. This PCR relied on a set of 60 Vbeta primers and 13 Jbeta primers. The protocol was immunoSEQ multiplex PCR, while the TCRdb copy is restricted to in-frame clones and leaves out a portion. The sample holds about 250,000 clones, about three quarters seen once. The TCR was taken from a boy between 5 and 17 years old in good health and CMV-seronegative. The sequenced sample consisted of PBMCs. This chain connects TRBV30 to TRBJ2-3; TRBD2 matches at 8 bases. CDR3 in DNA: TGTGCCTTTAGCGGGACTAGCACAGATACGCAGTATTTT. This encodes CAFSGTSTDTQYF.